This TCR beta chain appears in the sequencing data of a study of blood T cell repertoires in COVID-19. The overall study: The United States, Italy and Spain provided the acute and convalescent COVID-19 samples. Nucleic acid was either cDNA or gDNA, and it came from T cells, B-cell-depleted T cells, or PBMCs.

Trimming removed 0 bases from V and 6 bases from J, with 15 bases in between. Per germline, CDR1 SGHTA and CDR2 FQGTGA. The CDR3 runs 15 residues. TCRdb's table, derived via immunoSEQ multiplex PCR, lists solely in-frame clones and lacks some. The sample records approximately 100,000 clones, roughly 89% being singletons. Sample: peripheral blood. This sequence was found in a woman of 80 years or more with active COVID-19. The V and J genes are TRBV7-3 and TRBJ2-7, with D possibly TRBD1 on 5 matching bases. CDR3 bases: TGTGCCAGCAGCTTAACGGGCAGGGAAGGGTCCGAGCAGTACTTC. It translates to CASSLTGREGSEQYF.